The present TCR beta chain was sequenced within a study of OX40 agonist ivuxolimab in advanced cancers. Study in general: A mean age of approximately 64 years, range about 20 to 79, was recorded, and 82.7% were male. The study's findings and limits: Partial responders treated at 0.1-3.0 mg/kg exhibited clonal expansion among the lowest measured.

With autoimmune disease history or systemic immunosuppression, patients were excluded. Blood sampling was done at baseline, cycle 4 day 1, and cycle 7 day 1. Some clones are missing from TCRdb's copy, which holds only in-frame ones; the method was immunoSEQ multiplex PCR. Among just under 65,000 clones, roughly 81% were seen once, and the ten largest hold around 9.5%. Notes on this clone: The antigen is undetermined.

The germline V and J ends were trimmed by 5 bases and 4 bases, with 11 bases remaining between them. The CDR3 runs to 13 residues. CDR1 SGHVS and CDR2 FNYEAQ come from the germline V gene. This receptor was taken from an adult with an advanced solid tumor such as melanoma, head and neck, liver or kidney cancer. The rearrangement uses TRBV7-6 and TRBJ1-1; D remains unclear. This specimen was CD4+ or CD8+ T cells sorted from blood, taken in a trial of the OX40 agonist ivuxolimab. The CDR3 spells CASSPTLGTEAFF. CDR3 coding DNA: TGTGCCAGCAGCCCGACTTTGGGCACTGAAGCTTTCTTT.